The 23 T cell receptor beta chains listed next were all sequenced from one sample in a study of blood T cell repertoires in COVID-19. Libraries were prepared by immunoSEQ multiplex PCR; TCRdb keeps only in-frame clonotypes and omits some of them. Here the sample spans roughly 97,000 clones, over 65% being singletons. The sample comprised peripheral blood. Receptor source: a man between 60 and 75 years old with acute or convalescent COVID-19.

V usage is TRBV9 and J usage is TRBJ1-5; no clear D. CDR1 and CDR2 (germline): SGDLS, YYNGEE. The CDR3 extends over 13 amino acids. V was pared by 0 bases and J by 3 bases, with 4 bases between. CDR3 DNA sequence: TGTGCCAGCAGCGTAGAAGCCAATCAGCCCCAGCATTTT. Protein sequence: CASSVEANQPQHF.

The chain carries TRBV30 and TRBJ1-1; D gene unclear. The CDR3 runs to 13 residues. Trimming removed 3 bases at V and 1 base at J, with 9 bases between. Looked up from germline, CDR1 is GTSNPN and CDR2 is SVGIG (reference sequence). The CDR3 region is CAWSSGANTEAFF. CDR3 sequence (DNA): TGTGCCTGGAGCTCGGGAGCGAACACTGAAGCTTTCTTT.

J is TRBJ1-2 and V is TRBV7-6; no firm D call. This CDR3 comprises 16 residues. Germline-derived CDR1 and CDR2 are SGHVS and FNYEAQ. The V gene lost 3 bases and the J gene lost 4 bases, with 18 bases spanning the gap. CDR3 coding DNA: TGTGCCAGCAGCTTGACTAACCCCCCAAGCACCTATGGCTACACCTTC. Residues: CASSLTNPPSTYGYTF.

J is TRBJ2-1 and V is TRBV6-5; 9 bases are a match to TRBD2. This CDR3 comprises 15 residues. Looked up from germline, CDR1 is MNHEY and CDR2 is SVGAGI. Trimming at V came to 2 bases and at J to 3 bases, leaving 2 bases not matched to a gene. CDR3 loop: CASSYRTSVYNEQFF. Here the CDR3 DNA reads TGTGCCAGCAGTTACCGGACTAGCGTCTACAATGAGCAGTTCTTC.

This clone was picked up a small number of times. The gene calls are TRBV7-9 and TRBJ2-1; TRBD2 matches at 10 bases. After removal of 5 bases from V and 4 bases from J, the junction contained 14 bases not matched to a gene. The CDR3 is made up of 18 amino acids. The V gene's germline CDR1 is SEHNR and CDR2 FQNEAQ (reference sequence). In DNA form, the CDR3 reads TGTGCCAGCAGCCTTCCACTTCGGCTAGCGGGAGCATACAATGAGCAGTTCTTC. Its protein is CASSLPLRLAGAYNEQFF.

The rearrangement links TRBV11-3 to TRBJ2-1; 7 nucleotides match TRBD1. V gave up 3 bases and J gave up 4 bases; unmatched junction bases: 6. Looked up from germline, CDR1 is SGHNT and CDR2 is YENEEA. The CDR3 covers 15 residues. The CDR3 sequence is CASSLRQGPYNEQFF. The CDR3 bases are TGTGCCAGCAGCTTGCGACAGGGACCTTACAATGAGCAGTTCTTC.

This chain links TRBV6-5 with TRBJ1-2; perhaps TRBD1 as D (5 bases). V lost 0 bases, J lost 2 bases, and 10 bases lay in between. In germline, CDR1 is MNHEY, CDR2 SVGAGI. The CDR3 has 15 residues. CDR3 protein: CASSYSGGRNYGYTF. For the CDR3, the DNA is TGTGCCAGCAGTTACTCGGGGGGTAGAAACTATGGCTACACCTTC.

This clone was seen only once. V and J are TRBV6-1 and TRBJ1-2; D is perhaps TRBD1 (5 bases). CDR3 length: 12 amino acids. Trimming took 7 bases from V and 8 from J, leaving 14 bases between them. The V gene's germline CDR1 is MNHNS and CDR2 SASEGT. The CDR3 nucleotides are TGTGCCAGCACCAATCGCGGGGACGGCTACACCTTC. It codes for CASTNRGDGYTF.

The chain combines TRBV19 with TRBJ2-3, with 10 bases lining up with TRBD2. The CDR3 contains 15 residues. In germline, CDR1 is LNHDA, CDR2 SQIVND (reference sequence). V was pared by 1 base and J by 5 bases, with 3 bases of the junction left unmatched. CDR3 protein: CASSIASGRQDTQYF. CDR3 in DNA: TGTGCCAGTAGTATAGCTAGCGGGAGACAAGATACGCAGTATTTT.

The gene calls are TRBV28 and TRBJ2-3; TRBD2 matches 10 bases. Germline loops: CDR1 MDHEN, CDR2 SYDVKM. The ends lost 5 bases at V and 2 bases at J; junction bases unmatched: 7. The CDR3 length is 16 residues. CDR3 DNA: TGTGCCAGCAGTCGGGGGGGACTAGCGTTCACAGATACGCAGTATTTT. Protein sequence: CASSRGGLAFTDTQYF.

The chain is built from TRBV6-7 and TRBJ2-1; the match to TRBD2 covers 14 bases. TRBV6-7 is identified as an open reading frame with a role that is uncertain. This CDR3 region has 21 residues. Trimming cost V 7 bases and J 0 bases; bases outside gene matches: 17. In DNA form, the CDR3 reads TGTGCCAGCACTCCATTTCGACTAGCGGGAGGGAATAATAGCTCCTACAATGAGCAGTTCTTC. Amino acids: CASTPFRLAGGNNSSYNEQFF.

The chain has TRBV5-1 and TRBJ1-1; D is perhaps TRBD1 (6 bases). V lost 2 bases and J 7 bases, leaving 15 bases between the germline ends. CDR3 length: 14 residues. Germline-derived CDR1 and CDR2 are SGHRS and YFSETQ. The CDR3 DNA follows: TGCGCCAGCAGCTTCAGGGCAGGGGCCCATGAAGCTTTCTTT. Its translation: CASSFRAGAHEAFF.

This clone was seen a single time. CDR3 in amino acids: CASSESAGVSYEQYF. CDR3 bases: TGCGCCAGCAGTGAGTCGGCAGGGGTGTCCTACGAGCAGTACTTC. The gene calls are TRBV10-2 and TRBJ2-7; perhaps TRBD1 as D (6 bases). Trimming took off 0 bases at V and 1 base at J, with 10 bases between the two ends. The CDR3 has 15 residues. CDR1 is WSHSY, CDR2 SAAADI, per germline.

This sequence joins TRBV20-1 and TRBJ1-3; TRBD1 might be the D (5 bases). Germline assignment: CDR1 DFQATT and CDR2 SNEGSKA (reference sequence). There are 13 residues in the CDR3. V dropped 3 bases and J dropped 4 bases, with 10 bases sitting between them. In DNA, the CDR3 is TGCAGTGCTAGTGAAGGGGCCGGAAACACCATATATTTT. Translation: CSASEGAGNTIYF.

V and J are TRBV3-1 (or the pseudogene TRBV3-2) and TRBJ2-2; 8 bases fit TRBD1. The CDR3 extends over 14 amino acids. V was clipped by 5 bases and J by 2 bases; unmatched bases: 1. CDR1 LGHDT and CDR2 YNNKEL come from the germline V gene (reference sequence). The CDR3 DNA reads as TGTGCCAGCAGCGGGACAGGCAACACCGGGGAGCTGTTTTTT. This translates into CASSGTGNTGELFF.

The rearrangement joins TRBV11-3 to TRBJ2-3, with 11 bases that match TRBD2. CDR3 size: 14 residues. V trimming: 2 bases; J trimming: 8 bases; junction bases outside the gene matches: 3. The germline V gene encodes CDR1 SGHNT and CDR2 YENEEA. In DNA, the CDR3 is TGTGCCAGCAGCTTAACTAGCGGGAGAGGTACGCAGTATTTT. This gives the protein CASSLTSGRGTQYF. The entire variable domain, with the rest obtained from reference TRBV11-3 and TRBJ2-3, is as follows: EAGVVQSPRYKIIEKKQPVAFWCNPISGHNTLYWYLQNLGQGPELLIRYENEEAVDDSQLPKDRFSAERLKGVDSTLKIQPAELGDSAVYLCASSLTSGRGTQYFGPGTRLTVL.

The V call is TRBV19, the J call TRBJ2-1; D might be TRBD2 (6 bases). Germline CDR1 is LNHDA and CDR2 is SQIVND (reference sequence). The CDR3 extends over 13 amino acids. Trimming shortened V by 5 bases and J by 6 bases, and 11 bases separated the two germline ends. CDR3 region: CASSPEGLNEQFF. CDR3 in DNA: TGTGCCAGTAGTCCGGAGGGCCTCAATGAGCAGTTCTTC.

The genes are TRBV18 and TRBJ1-1; possible D gene TRBD1, 5 bases. In germline, CDR1 is KGHSH, CDR2 LQKENI. V was shortened by 3 bases and J by 1 base, with 12 bases between the two germline ends. This CDR3 comprises 15 residues. The CDR3 sequence: CASSPGGLPNTEAFF. In nucleotides, the CDR3 is TGTGCCAGCTCACCGGGGGGACTCCCGAACACTGAAGCTTTCTTT.

The sample holds one count of this clone. The V call is TRBV11-2, the J call TRBJ1-5; 9 nucleotides agree with TRBD1. V dropped 5 bases and J dropped 7; count of bases not matched to a gene: 3. Per germline, CDR1 SGHAT and CDR2 FQNNGV. The CDR3 is 13 residues long. The CDR3 reads CASSGTGTQPQHF. DNA of the CDR3: TGTGCCAGCAGCGGGACAGGGACCCAGCCCCAGCATTTT. The full variable domain, with the rest looked up from reference TRBV11-2 and TRBJ1-5, is EAGVAQSPRYKIIEKRQSVAFWCNPISGHATLYWYQQILGQGPKLLIQFQNNGVVDDSQLPKDRFSAERLKGVDSTLKIQPAKLEDSAVYLCASSGTGTQPQHFGDGTRLSIL.

This clone is a singleton in its sample. The chain couples TRBV29-1 to TRBJ2-3, with 8 nucleotides matching TRBD2. The V gene's germline CDR1 is SQVTM and CDR2 ANQGSEA. V was clipped by 7 bases and J by 6 bases; unmatched bases: 18. The CDR3 covers 16 residues. CDR3 residues: CSAGLLGAGERDTQYF. CDR3 DNA: TGCAGCGCCGGTCTTCTGGGAGCGGGAGAGAGGGATACGCAGTATTTT.

The rearrangement uses TRBV5-1 and TRBJ2-5; D perhaps matches TRBD2 (7 bases). Per germline, CDR1 SGHRS and CDR2 YFSETQ. V was pared by 4 bases and J by 1 base, with 17 bases between. This CDR3 region has 16 residues. CDR3 protein: CASSPSGGLSQETQYF. Here the CDR3 DNA reads TGCGCCAGCAGCCCGTCGGGGGGCCTATCCCAAGAGACCCAGTACTTC.

This sequence joins TRBV10-1 and TRBJ2-6; a weak D match, TRBD2 (6 bases). The CDR3 contains 16 residues. V lost 0 bases, J lost 1 base, and 7 bases lay in between. Germline V lookup: CDR1 WNHNN, CDR2 SYGVQD (reference sequence). The CDR3 is CASSESRGSGANVLTF. Here the CDR3 DNA reads TGCGCCAGCAGTGAGTCACGGGGGTCTGGGGCCAACGTCCTGACTTTC.

This clone was observed a single time. This chain uses TRBV19 with TRBJ2-1, with D unresolved. The germline V gene encodes CDR1 LNHDA and CDR2 SQIVND (reference sequence). V dropped 2 bases and J dropped 2 bases, with 10 bases sitting between them. The CDR3 loop spans 15 amino acids. CDR3 in amino acids: CASSISTVPYNEQFF. The CDR3 DNA is TGTGCCAGTAGTATAAGCACGGTTCCCTACAATGAGCAGTTCTTC. The variable domain in full, completed from reference TRBV19 and TRBJ2-1, reads DGGITQSPKYLFRKEGQNVTLSCEQNLNHDAMYWYRQDPGQGLRLIYYSQIVNDFQKGDIAEGYSVSREKKESFPLTVTSAQKNPTAFYLCASSISTVPYNEQFFGPGTRLTVL.